The 22 T cell receptor beta chains below all came from one sample that was sequenced in a study of blood T cell repertoires in COVID-19 (dated by TCRdb to about 2020). Receptor amplification or capture employed the immunoSEQ multiplex PCR assay. The table was pulled from immuneACCESS by TCRdb, which kept in-frame rearrangements only. Such tables lose some clones; where checked, under half of the loss comes from unresolved V genes, and the rest has no known cause. This sample lists tens of thousands of clones; 85% were detected once. The ten largest clones add up to 12% of the sample. Sequenced sample: peripheral blood. Receptors were obtained from a woman between 65 and 79 years old with active or convalescent COVID-19.

The genes are TRBV11-2 and TRBJ2-7; D may be TRBD2 (6 bases). From germline, CDR1 is SGHAT and CDR2 FQNNGV. CDR3 size: 16 residues. The V end was cut by 2 bases, the J end by 3 bases, with 17 bases between. The CDR3 reads CASSLHVGTEYYEQYF. DNA of the CDR3: TGTGCCAGCAGCTTACATGTGGGGACTGAGTACTACGAGCAGTACTTC.

The count of this clone is one. The V gene is TRBV10-3, the J gene TRBJ1-5; D call uncertain. This CDR3 region has 16 residues. Trimming left V 3 bases short and J 3 bases short, with 15 bases between. CDR1 and CDR2 (germline): ENHRY, SYGVKD. The chain's CDR3 is CAISEVVGSPNQPQHF. The CDR3 bases are TGTGCCATCAGTGAAGTTGTGGGGAGCCCCAATCAGCCCCAGCATTTT.

This chain uses TRBV7-2 with TRBJ1-5; D gene unclear. Germline lookup yields CDR1 SGHTA and CDR2 FQGNSA. The CDR3 runs 13 residues. The V end was cut by 4 bases, the J end by 2 bases, with 6 bases between. The CDR3 region has the DNA TGTGCCAGCAGCTCGGGAGGCAATCAGCCCCAGCATTTT. Amino acids: CASSSGGNQPQHF.

The chain couples TRBV7-9 to TRBJ2-1; possibly TRBD1 for D (6 bases). V dropped 6 bases and J dropped 9 bases, with 12 bases sitting between them. Looked up from germline, CDR1 is SEHNR and CDR2 is FQNEAQ (reference sequence). The CDR3 covers 12 residues. This CDR3 is CASSRDTGEQFF. CDR3 in DNA: TGTGCCAGCAGTCGGGACACCGGTGAGCAGTTCTTC.

The chain joins TRBV4-1 to TRBJ2-1, with D unclear. Germline CDR1 and CDR2: MGHRA and YSYEKL. The V and J ends lost 1 base and 5 bases respectively, with 12 bases between them. There are 15 residues in the CDR3. CDR3: CASSQGGVSDNEQFF. The DNA of the CDR3 is TGCGCCAGCAGCCAAGGAGGTGTTTCCGACAATGAGCAGTTCTTC.

The J gene is TRBJ2-2, the V gene TRBV7-9; possibly TRBD1 for D (6 bases). Trimming took 4 bases from V and 2 from J, leaving 11 bases between them. The CDR3 length is 15 residues. Germline loops: CDR1 SEHNR, CDR2 FQNEAQ (reference sequence). Written as DNA, the CDR3 is TGTGCCAGCAGCTCTACAGGGTCTAACACCGGGGAGCTGTTTTTT. Its translation: CASSSTGSNTGELFF.

This clone was seen just once. The CDR3: CASSQQGFYGYTF. For the CDR3, the DNA is TGTGCCAGCAGTCAACAGGGATTTTATGGCTACACCTTC. V is TRBV6-2 or TRBV6-3 and J is TRBJ1-2, with D possibly matching TRBD1 (6 bases). CDR1 MNHEY and CDR2 SVGEGT come from the germline V gene. V was clipped by 5 bases and J by 5 bases, with 12 bases between them. The CDR3 contains 13 residues.

The chain couples TRBV27 to TRBJ1-5, with a weak D call TRBD1 (6 bases). Germline V CDR1 and CDR2: MNHEY, SMNVEV (reference sequence). The CDR3 has 14 amino acids. V was pared by 5 bases and J by 3 bases, with 11 bases between. CDR3 amino acids: CASSPRTANQPQHF. DNA for the CDR3: TGTGCCAGCAGTCCACGGACAGCCAATCAGCCCCAGCATTTT.

V usage is TRBV28 and J usage is TRBJ1-2; D is unresolved. The CDR3 has 13 amino acids. Germline CDR1 is MDHEN and CDR2 is SYDVKM. The V and J ends lost 5 bases and 4 bases respectively, with 11 bases between them. CDR3 protein: CASSNEGGYGYTF. The DNA for the CDR3 is TGTGCCAGCAGTAACGAGGGAGGCTATGGCTACACCTTC.

The chain uses TRBV5-1 and TRBJ2-3; D ambiguous. Germline V gives CDR1 SGHRS, CDR2 YFSETQ. V shed 7 bases and J shed 5 bases, with 17 bases lying between them. This CDR3 has 14 amino acids. Written as DNA, the CDR3 is TGCGCCAGCGCTAGGCTCGTCGTGGGAGATACGCAGTATTTT. Protein: CASARLVVGDTQYF.

The chain uses TRBV25-1 and TRBJ2-6; TRBD2 might be the D (5 bases). The V gene lost 8 bases and the J gene lost 1 base, with 21 bases spanning the gap. The CDR3 sequence is 18 residues long. CDR1 and CDR2 (germline): MGHDK, SYGVNS. CDR3 nucleotides: TGTGCCAGCTCAGAGGGATATGGGGTTGGGTCTGGGGCCAACGTCCTGACTTTC. Translation gives CASSEGYGVGSGANVLTF.

The genes are TRBV19 and TRBJ2-7, with 9 bases matching TRBD1. The CDR3 covers 16 residues. Germline trimming cut 5 bases from V and 2 bases from J; bases unmatched to any gene: 10. Germline loops: CDR1 LNHDA, CDR2 SQIVND (reference sequence). CDR3 sequence (DNA): TGTGCCAGTAGTGGTGGGACAGGGCGGCTTACCTACGAGCAGTACTTC. It is translated as CASSGGTGRLTYEQYF.

The CDR3 sequence is CASSLPGAKNIQYF. CDR3 coding DNA: TGTGCCAGCAGTCTCCCGGGAGCCAAAAACATTCAGTACTTC. The V gene is TRBV11-2, the J gene TRBJ2-4; no clear D gene. The CDR3 runs to 14 residues. Trimming pared 6 bases from V and 0 bases from J, leaving 9 bases between. The germline V gene has CDR1 SGHAT and CDR2 FQNNGV.

The V gene is TRBV6-6, the J gene TRBJ1-5; D is perhaps TRBD1 (6 bases). V was trimmed by 7 bases and J by 7 bases, leaving 14 bases between them. The CDR3 has 13 amino acids. Germline CDR1 is MNHNY and CDR2 is SVGAGI (reference sequence). In DNA, the CDR3 is TGTGCCAGCAATCCAAGGGGGGGACAGCCCCAGCATTTT. This gives the protein CASNPRGGQPQHF.

V gene TRBV24-1 combines with J gene TRBJ2-1; weak D call: TRBD2 (5 bases). Trimming stripped 3 bases from V and 6 bases from J, with 14 bases between. Per germline, CDR1 KGHDR and CDR2 SFDVKD. CDR3 length equals 15 residues. CDR3: CATSDPVNRGNEQFF. Here the CDR3 DNA reads TGTGCCACCAGTGATCCGGTTAATCGGGGCAATGAGCAGTTCTTC.

About this clone: This sample also contains other DNA sequences that code for the same CDR3. The V gene is TRBV6-2 or TRBV6-3, the J gene TRBJ2-3; 15 nucleotides line up with TRBD2. Germline CDR1 is MNHEY and CDR2 is SVGEGT. There are 16 residues in the CDR3. Trimming cost V 2 bases and J 6 bases; bases outside gene matches: 3. The CDR3 bases are TGTGCCAGCAGTTACGGACTAGCGGGGGGGCAGGATACGCAGTATTTT. Amino acids: CASSYGLAGGQDTQYF.

This clone has more than one count but fewer than ten. The chain couples TRBV7-2 to TRBJ1-2, with D possibly TRBD1 on 5 matching bases. CDR1 and CDR2 from the germline V gene are SGHTA and FQGNSA. This CDR3 has 15 residues. Trimming removed 1 base from V and 4 bases from J, with 13 bases in between. The CDR3 DNA reads TGTGCCAGCAGCTTAGTCGGTGGGGCAGGCTATGGCTACACCTTC. This codes for CASSLVGGAGYGYTF. The full variable domain, in which reference TRBV7-2 and TRBJ1-2 provide the parts outside the CDR3, is GAGVSQSPSNKVTEKGKDVELRCDPISGHTALYWYRQSLGQGLEFLIYFQGNSAPDKSGLPSDRFSAERTGGSVSTLTIQRTQQEDSAVYLCASSLVGGAGYGYTFGSGTRLTVV.

This clone has more than one count but fewer than ten. The chain links TRBV10-3 to TRBJ2-2, with D possibly being TRBD1 (6 bases). The CDR3 runs to 17 residues. V was pared by 4 bases and J by 0 bases, with 15 bases between. Germline V gene sequence: CDR1 ENHRY, CDR2 SYGVKD. The CDR3 spells CAISGNRASANTGELFF. In nucleotides, the CDR3 is TGTGCCATCAGTGGGAACAGGGCCTCGGCGAACACCGGGGAGCTGTTTTTT.

The chain has TRBV19 and TRBJ1-1; D gene ambiguous. This CDR3 has 15 residues. V lost 0 bases, J lost 2 bases, and 10 bases lay in between. Looked up from germline, CDR1 is LNHDA and CDR2 is SQIVND (reference sequence). CDR3 DNA sequence: TGTGCCAGTAGTATAGATCTAGACCTCAACACTGAAGCTTTCTTT. Protein product: CASSIDLDLNTEAFF.

The chain couples TRBV5-1 to TRBJ1-1; 7 bases align to TRBD1. CDR3 length: 13 residues. The germline CDR1 and CDR2 sequences are SGHRS and YFSETQ. V lost 4 bases and J lost 3; bases outside the gene matches: 3. Here the CDR3 DNA reads TGCGCCAGCAGCGGACAGGCGGACACTGAAGCTTTCTTT. Amino acid sequence: CASSGQADTEAFF.

Written as DNA, the CDR3 is TGTGCCAGCAGCTCAACAGCGGGGGGGATGAACACTGAAGCTTTCTTT. It encodes CASSSTAGGMNTEAFF. The chain is built from TRBV7-6 and TRBJ1-1, with D possibly matching TRBD1 (5 bases). Trimming pared 4 bases from V and 0 bases from J, leaving 15 bases between. This CDR3 spans 16 amino acids. In germline, CDR1 is SGHVS, CDR2 FNYEAQ.

This clone showed up just once. This chain links TRBV7-9 with TRBJ1-1, with D tentatively TRBD1 (5 bases). This CDR3 contains 15 residues. Germline CDR1 and CDR2: SEHNR and FQNEAQ (reference sequence). The ends were cut back, 5 bases at V and 0 bases at J, with 13 bases in the middle. The CDR3 here is CASSPRQNLNTEAFF. The CDR3 DNA is TGTGCCAGCAGCCCCCGACAGAACCTGAACACTGAAGCTTTCTTT.